The T cell receptor beta chain under discussion was sequenced for a study of response to subunit inactivated influenza vaccine. Trimming shortened V by 1 base and J by 0 bases, and 10 bases separated the two germline ends. Germline V CDR1 and CDR2: SGHAT, FQNNGV. The CDR3 has 16 residues. TCRdb reprocessed the RT-PCR reads via MiXCR and lists one record per CDR3 protein. The sample has about 610,000 distinct CDR3 sequences; about 15% are singletons. The clonotype comes from a man aged 50 to 60 who received an inactivated influenza vaccine. The rearrangement links TRBV11-2 to TRBJ2-1; TRBD1 or TRBD2 may be the D gene (5 bases each). The specimen comprised PBMCs from blood, sampled roughly 12 days after vaccination. The DNA of the CDR3 is TGTGCCAGCAGCTTAGGAGGGGAGAGCTCCTACAATGAGCAGTTCTTC. It encodes CASSLGGESSYNEQFF.